Below, 24 T cell receptor beta chains from the same sample are listed, as sequenced in a study of neurological immune-mediated disorders. Time point given: longitudinal time-point 3. TCRdb independently ran MiXCR on the 5' RACE reads; one entry per CDR3 protein. The sample yields around 49,000 distinct CDR3 sequences, roughly 12% seen once. The sequenced sample consisted of PBMCs. The receptor set was obtained from a male donor with HTLV-1-associated myelopathy (HAM/TSP).

This clonotype has ten or more counts. The chain carries TRBV7-9 and TRBJ2-2; 8 bases map to TRBD1. Per the germline V gene, CDR1 is SEHNR and CDR2 is FQNEAQ (reference sequence). V lost 6 bases, J lost 1 base, and 1 base stayed unmatched. CDR3 length: 14 amino acids. The CDR3 region is CASRGTGNTGELFF. The CDR3 bases are TGTGCCAGCAGGGGGACAGGGAACACCGGGGAGCTGTTTTTT. Variable domain in full (rest from reference TRBV7-9 and TRBJ2-2): DTGVSQNPRHKITKRGQNVTFRCDPISEHNRLYWYRQTLGQGPEFLTYFQNEAQLEKSRLLSDRFSAERPKGSFSTLEIQRTEQGDSAMYLCASRGTGNTGELFFGEGSRLTVL.

This clonotype occurred many times. The rearrangement links TRBV5-1 to TRBJ1-1; D unclear. V was pared by 7 bases and J by 1 base, with 5 bases between. Germline-derived CDR1 and CDR2 are SGHRS and YFSETQ. The CDR3 runs 11 residues. CDR3 loop: CASAGNTEAFF. The CDR3 region has the DNA TGCGCCAGCGCCGGGAACACTGAAGCTTTCTTT.

To note about this clonotype: Given a much more abundant clone one base away, this may be a read error. The chain uses TRBV18 and TRBJ1-1, with 7 bases lining up with TRBD1. The CDR3 spans 12 residues. Per germline, CDR1 KGHSH and CDR2 LQKENI. The CDR3 sequence is CVSSTGTTEAFF. The CDR3 nucleotides are TGTGTCAGCTCGACAGGGACCACTGAAGCTTTCTTT.

This clonotype has at least ten counts. The V and J genes are TRBV20-1 and TRBJ1-2; TRBD1 is a possible D gene (6 bases). Germline assignment: CDR1 DFQATT and CDR2 SNEGSKA (reference sequence). The CDR3 extends over 16 amino acids. Trimming pared 4 bases from V and 5 bases from J, leaving 23 bases between. CDR3 bases: TGCAGTGCTAACCCCGAGGCCCAGGGGTTAGGATATGGCTACACCTTC. As protein: CSANPEAQGLGYGYTF.

This chain connects TRBV4-1 to TRBJ2-7, with 11 bases aligning to TRBD2. V was clipped by 4 bases and J by 3 bases; unmatched bases: 5. Looked up from germline, CDR1 is MGHRA and CDR2 is YSYEKL. The CDR3 totals 15 residues. The CDR3 spells CASSPQGLADYEQYF. The CDR3 nucleotides read TGCGCCAGCAGCCCCCAGGGACTAGCGGACTACGAGCAGTACTTC.

This clonotype was observed many times. V gene TRBV5-1 combines with J gene TRBJ2-5, with D uncertain. Germline V lookup: CDR1 SGHRS, CDR2 YFSETQ. Between the trimmed V and J ends, which lost 4 bases and 1 base, there was a span of 11 bases. The CDR3 covers 14 residues. The CDR3 DNA is TGCGCCAGCAGCCCAAGTGGGCTCCAAGAGACCCAGTACTTC. Translated: CASSPSGLQETQYF.

This clonotype was seen ten or more times. The V gene is TRBV20-1, the J gene TRBJ2-7; TRBD2 is a possible D gene (5 bases). Germline V CDR1 and CDR2: DFQATT, SNEGSKA (reference sequence). The CDR3 runs to 12 residues. V was shortened by 1 base and J by 5 bases, with 9 bases between the two germline ends. CDR3 coding DNA: TGCAGTGCTAGAGCGGGGTACGACGAGCAGTACTTC. Translating it yields CSARAGYDEQYF.

This clonotype has only a few counts. The chain couples TRBV24-1 to TRBJ2-3, with TRBD2 identical over 9 bases. The CDR3 is 17 amino acids. Trimming took 4 bases from V and 1 from J; bases not matched to a gene: 8. Germline V gives CDR1 KGHDR, CDR2 SFDVKD. In DNA form, the CDR3 reads TGTGCCACCAGTGACCCCGGGGCTAGCGGGGGCACAGATACGCAGTATTTT. This encodes CATSDPGASGGTDTQYF.

This clonotype came up once. V is TRBV29-1 and J is TRBJ1-5, with 11 nucleotides matching TRBD1. The CDR3 is 15 amino acids. Germline V gene data show CDR1 as SQVTM and CDR2 as ANQGSEA. V trimming: 4 bases; J trimming: 5 bases; junction bases outside the gene matches: 7. The chain's CDR3 is CSVGSSGQGDQPQHF. The CDR3, as DNA: TGCAGCGTTGGATCCTCGGGACAGGGGGATCAGCCCCAGCATTTT.

By share of the sample, this clonotype is medium-sized. The gene calls are TRBV20-1 and TRBJ2-5; 11 bases line up with TRBD2. The germline gives CDR1 DFQATT, CDR2 SNEGSKA (reference sequence). The J segment lost 3 bases and the V segment lost 7 bases, leaving 10 bases of the junction unmatched. The CDR3 sequence is 15 residues long. CDR3 sequence reads: CSGVSLAGVEETQYF. CDR3 in DNA: TGCAGTGGGGTCTCACTAGCGGGGGTTGAAGAGACCCAGTACTTC.

The sample holds many counts of this clonotype. The V gene is TRBV5-1, the J gene TRBJ2-2, with D perhaps matching TRBD1 (6 bases). Looked up from germline, CDR1 is SGHRS and CDR2 is YFSETQ. V was pared by 2 bases and J by 0 bases, with 8 bases between. This CDR3 is built from 15 residues. The CDR3 coding sequence is TGCGCCAGCAGCTTCGGACAGACGAACACCGGGGAGCTGTTTTTT. Translation: CASSFGQTNTGELFF.

Comments on this clonotype: One end of the junction varies from germline; a read error may be responsible. The chain employs TRBV3-1 and TRBJ2-1; no firm D call. Per germline, CDR1 LGHDT and CDR2 YNNKEL (reference sequence). The CDR3 sequence is 13 residues long. CDR3 in DNA: TGTGCCAGTAGCCAAGTCCAGGTGGGGATGCAGTTCTTC. It specifies CASSQVQVGMQFF.

This clonotype came up many times. The CDR3 DNA sequence: TGTGCCAGCTCACCCGGGACCGAATTTGGTCCCCAGCATTTT. Translation gives CASSPGTEFGPQHF. This chain uses TRBV18 with TRBJ1-5; the D gene is possibly TRBD1 (5 bases). The CDR3 contains 14 residues. The V gene's germline CDR1 is KGHSH and CDR2 LQKENI. V lost 3 bases, J lost 10 bases, and 16 bases lay in between.

This clonotype has only a few counts. J is TRBJ2-1 and V is TRBV18; TRBD2 matches 10 bases. This CDR3 has 15 residues. Looked up from germline, CDR1 is KGHSH and CDR2 is LQKENI. Trimming removed 5 bases from V and 6 bases from J; junction bases left unmatched: 7. This chain's CDR3 is CASSELAGELNEQFF. For the CDR3, the DNA is TGTGCCAGCTCAGAGCTAGCGGGGGAGCTCAATGAGCAGTTCTTC.

There are many counts of this clonotype. V is TRBV10-3 and J is TRBJ1-1, with 10 bases that match TRBD1. The CDR3 runs to 15 residues. The germline V gene encodes CDR1 ENHRY and CDR2 SYGVKD. Germline trimming cut 10 bases from V and 6 bases from J; bases unmatched to any gene: 14. CDR3 in DNA: TGTGCCACACTCAGTCGAGGACAGGGGGTCGCTGAAGCTTTCTTT. This codes for CATLSRGQGVAEAFF.

The sample holds many counts of this clonotype. The chain couples TRBV12-3 or TRBV12-4 to TRBJ2-3, with TRBD1 matching over 8 bases. The CDR3 is made up of 15 amino acids. V lost 3 bases, J lost 6 bases, and 8 bases stayed unmatched. CDR3 DNA: TGTGCCAGCAGTTTTCAGGGGGCCCTGGGGGATACGCAGTATTTT. Protein sequence: CASSFQGALGDTQYF.

This clonotype was detected many times. The V and J genes are TRBV9 and TRBJ2-5; the match to TRBD1 covers 9 bases. The CDR3 covers 17 residues. Germline V gives CDR1 SGDLS, CDR2 YYNGEE. The trim removed 4 bases at V and 4 bases at J, leaving 14 bases unmatched. The CDR3 coding sequence is TGTGCCAGCAGCTCCAACCGGGACAGGGCCCTTTCAGAGACCCAGTACTTC. The encoded protein is CASSSNRDRALSETQYF. The full variable domain, completed using reference TRBV9 and TRBJ2-5, is DSGVTQTPKHLITATGQRVTLRCSPRSGDLSVYWYQQSLDQGLQFLIQYYNGEERAKGNILERFSAQQFPDLHSELNLSSLELGDSALYFCASSSNRDRALSETQYFGPGTRLLVL.

This clonotype was found many times. The chain uses TRBV20-1 and TRBJ2-7, with TRBD1 as a possible D gene (6 bases). The V and J ends lost 0 bases and 9 bases respectively, with 18 bases between them. CDR3 length: 14 residues. Germline V gives CDR1 DFQATT, CDR2 SNEGSKA (reference sequence). The CDR3 reads CSARDLRGREGQYF. The CDR3 bases are TGCAGTGCTAGAGATCTCAGGGGCCGAGAGGGGCAGTACTTC.

This clonotype was seen a few times. The gene calls are TRBV7-2 and TRBJ2-7; D gene ambiguous. CDR3 length equals 13 residues. V dropped 4 bases and J dropped 3 bases, with 10 bases sitting between them. The germline CDR1 and CDR2 sequences are SGHTA and FQGNSA. CDR3 DNA: TGTGCCAGCAGCTCCCGGACCATCTACGAGCAGTACTTC. Its protein is CASSSRTIYEQYF.

Notes on this clonotype: Its ends do not fully match the called genes, so a read error is possible. The chain joins TRBV10-1 to TRBJ2-3; 10 bases are shared with TRBD2. The CDR3 runs to 16 residues. The germline V gene has CDR1 WNHNN and CDR2 SYGVQD (reference sequence). The CDR3 DNA sequence: TGCGCCAGCAGTCTACTAGCGGGGTCCTCCACAGATACGCATTATTTT. Translation: CASSLLAGSSTDTHYF.

This clonotype has at least ten counts. The chain joins TRBV7-2 to TRBJ2-1; TRBD2 aligns across 8 bases. V lost 1 base to trimming and J lost 10 bases; unmatched junction nucleotides: 3. The germline gives CDR1 SGHTA, CDR2 FQGNSA. The CDR3 has 13 amino acids. The chain's CDR3 is CASSLEASGEQFF. The CDR3 DNA follows: TGTGCCAGCAGCTTAGAGGCTAGCGGGGAGCAGTTCTTC.

In this sample, this clonotype turned up many times. The genes are TRBV5-6 and TRBJ1-5; D ambiguous. Germline CDR1 is SGHDT and CDR2 is YYEEEE. The CDR3 sequence is 13 residues long. The germline V and J ends were trimmed by 4 bases and 2 bases, with 7 bases remaining between them. CDR3 amino acids: CASSREGNQPQHF. The CDR3 bases are TGTGCCAGCAGCAGGGAAGGCAATCAGCCCCAGCATTTT.

This clonotype occurred a few times. This chain connects TRBV20-1 to TRBJ1-2, with no clear D. CDR3 length: 13 residues. Germline V gene lookup returns CDR1 DFQATT and CDR2 SNEGSKA (reference sequence). Trimming stripped 1 base from V and 1 base from J, with 7 bases between. CDR3 nucleotides: TGCAGTGCTAGAGGTCGAGTTAACTATGGCTACACCTTC. Translated, it gives CSARGRVNYGYTF.

For this clonotype: A read error may account for a junction end that differs from germline. V gene TRBV7-2 combines with J gene TRBJ2-3, with a weak D call TRBD2 (7 bases). From germline, CDR1 is SGHTA and CDR2 FQGNSA. CDR3 length: 17 amino acids. The CDR3 nucleotides read TGTGCCAGCAGCTTAGCGCCGGGGGGCGCAGGAACAGATAAGCAGTATTTT. Translating it yields CASSLAPGGAGTDKQYF.